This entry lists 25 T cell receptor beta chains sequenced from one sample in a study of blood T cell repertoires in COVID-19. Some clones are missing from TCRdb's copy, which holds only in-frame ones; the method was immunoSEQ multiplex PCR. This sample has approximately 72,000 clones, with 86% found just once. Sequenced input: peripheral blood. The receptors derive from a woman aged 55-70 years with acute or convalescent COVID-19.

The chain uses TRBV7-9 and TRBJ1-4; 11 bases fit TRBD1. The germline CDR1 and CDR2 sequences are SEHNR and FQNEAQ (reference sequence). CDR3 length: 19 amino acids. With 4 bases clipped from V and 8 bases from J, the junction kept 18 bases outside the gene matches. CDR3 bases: TGTGCCAGCAGCTCGGGGATAACCCTCGTCCGGGACAGGGGGGAAAAACTGTTTTTT. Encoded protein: CASSSGITLVRDRGEKLFF.

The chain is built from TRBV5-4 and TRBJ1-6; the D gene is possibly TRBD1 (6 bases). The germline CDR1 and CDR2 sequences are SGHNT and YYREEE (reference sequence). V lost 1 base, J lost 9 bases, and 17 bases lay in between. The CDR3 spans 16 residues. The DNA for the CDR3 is TGTGCCAGCAGCTTGCGTCAGGGGCCGGGGGGTTCACCCCTCCACTTT. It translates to CASSLRQGPGGSPLHF.

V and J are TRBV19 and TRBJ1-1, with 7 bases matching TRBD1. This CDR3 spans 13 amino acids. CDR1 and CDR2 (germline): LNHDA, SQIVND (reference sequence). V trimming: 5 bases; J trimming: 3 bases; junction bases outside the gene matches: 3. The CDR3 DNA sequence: TGTGCCAGTAGTCCAGGGGGTCACACTGAAGCTTTCTTT. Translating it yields CASSPGGHTEAFF.

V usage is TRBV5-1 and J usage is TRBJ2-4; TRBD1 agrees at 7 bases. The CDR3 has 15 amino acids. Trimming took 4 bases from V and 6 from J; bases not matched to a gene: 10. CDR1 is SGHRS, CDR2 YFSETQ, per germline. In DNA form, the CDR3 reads TGCGCCAGCAGCGCCCAAACAGGGGTCGGAAACATTCAGTACTTC. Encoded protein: CASSAQTGVGNIQYF.

The CDR3 here is CASSSPGQSNEKLFF. The CDR3 DNA follows: TGTGCCAGTAGTTCACCGGGACAGTCTAATGAAAAACTGTTTTTT. V gene TRBV19 combines with J gene TRBJ1-4, with 7 bases matching TRBD1. This CDR3 has 15 amino acids. Looked up from germline, CDR1 is LNHDA and CDR2 is SQIVND (reference sequence). The junction had 6 bases not matched to a gene; V was cut back by 5 bases and J by 3 bases.

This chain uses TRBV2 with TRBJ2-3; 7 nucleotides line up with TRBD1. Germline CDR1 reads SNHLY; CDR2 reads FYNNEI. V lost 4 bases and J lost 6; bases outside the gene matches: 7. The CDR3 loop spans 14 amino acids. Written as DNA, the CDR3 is TGTGCCAGCAGTGGGGGCAGGGGGTATGATACGCAGTATTTT. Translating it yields CASSGGRGYDTQYF.

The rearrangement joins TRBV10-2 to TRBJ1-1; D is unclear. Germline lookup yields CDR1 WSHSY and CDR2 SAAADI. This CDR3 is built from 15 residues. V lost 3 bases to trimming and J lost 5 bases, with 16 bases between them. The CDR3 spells CASSDWSGLRTEAFF. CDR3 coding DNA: TGCGCCAGCAGTGATTGGAGCGGGTTGAGGACTGAAGCTTTCTTT.

This chain's CDR3 is CASSVGQGAQAFF. DNA for the CDR3: TGCGCCAGCAGCGTCGGACAGGGGGCGCAGGCTTTCTTT. The chain carries TRBV5-1 and TRBJ1-1, with 11 nucleotides matching TRBD1. Germline trimming cut 4 bases from V and 11 bases from J; bases unmatched to any gene: 7. The germline CDR1 and CDR2 sequences are SGHRS and YFSETQ. There are 13 residues in the CDR3.

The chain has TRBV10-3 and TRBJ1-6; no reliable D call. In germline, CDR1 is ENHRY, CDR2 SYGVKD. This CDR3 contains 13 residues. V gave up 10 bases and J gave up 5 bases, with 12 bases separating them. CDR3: CATRKENNSPLHF. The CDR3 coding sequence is TGTGCCACGCGTAAAGAAAATAATTCACCCCTCCACTTT.

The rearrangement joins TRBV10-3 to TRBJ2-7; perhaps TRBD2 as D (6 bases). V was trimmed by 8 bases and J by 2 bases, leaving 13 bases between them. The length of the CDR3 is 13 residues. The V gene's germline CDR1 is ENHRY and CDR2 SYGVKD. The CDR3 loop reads CAIGRGNPYEQYF. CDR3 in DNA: TGTGCCATCGGCCGGGGGAACCCCTACGAGCAGTACTTC.

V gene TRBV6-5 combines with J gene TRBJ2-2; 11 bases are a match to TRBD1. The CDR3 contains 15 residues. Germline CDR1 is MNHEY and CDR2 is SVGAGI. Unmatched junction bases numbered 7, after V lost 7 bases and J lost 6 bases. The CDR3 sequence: CASTSDRGLPGELFF. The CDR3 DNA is TGTGCCAGCACCTCGGACAGGGGGCTGCCCGGGGAGCTGTTTTTT.

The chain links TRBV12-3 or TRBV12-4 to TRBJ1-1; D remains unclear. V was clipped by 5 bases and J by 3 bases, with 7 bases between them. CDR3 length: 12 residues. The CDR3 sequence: CASSPTYTEAFF. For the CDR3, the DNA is TGTGCCAGCAGTCCCACTTACACTGAAGCTTTCTTT.

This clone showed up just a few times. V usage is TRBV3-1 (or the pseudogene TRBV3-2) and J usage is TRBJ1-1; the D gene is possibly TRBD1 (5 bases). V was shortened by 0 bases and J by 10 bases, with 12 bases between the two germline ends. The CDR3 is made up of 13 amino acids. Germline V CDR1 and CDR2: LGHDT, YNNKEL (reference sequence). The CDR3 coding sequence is TGTGCCAGCAGCCAAGATTTAAGGGGCGTAGCTTTCTTT. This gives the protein CASSQDLRGVAFF.

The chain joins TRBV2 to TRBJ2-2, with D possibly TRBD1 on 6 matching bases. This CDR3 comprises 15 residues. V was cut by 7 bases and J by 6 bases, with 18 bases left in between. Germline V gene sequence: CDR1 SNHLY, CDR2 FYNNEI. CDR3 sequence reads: CASTSQGVSAGELFF. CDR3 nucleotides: TGTGCCAGCACTTCACAGGGTGTCTCGGCCGGGGAGCTGTTTTTT.

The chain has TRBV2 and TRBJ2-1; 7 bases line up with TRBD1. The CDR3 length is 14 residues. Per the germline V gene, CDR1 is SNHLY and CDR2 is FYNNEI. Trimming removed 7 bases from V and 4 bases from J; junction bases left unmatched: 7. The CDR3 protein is CASNTGAGYNEQFF. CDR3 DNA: TGTGCCAGCAACACAGGGGCAGGGTACAATGAGCAGTTCTTC.

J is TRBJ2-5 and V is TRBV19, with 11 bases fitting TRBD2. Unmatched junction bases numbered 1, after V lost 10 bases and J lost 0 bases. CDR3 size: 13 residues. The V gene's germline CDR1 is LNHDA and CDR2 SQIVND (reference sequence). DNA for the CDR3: TGTGCCACTAGCGGGGGGCACCAAGAGACCCAGTACTTC. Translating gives CATSGGHQETQYF.

The CDR3 DNA reads as TGTGCCAGCAGTGACGGACTAGCGGGGGGCAGGGATACGCAGTATTTT. Translated: CASSDGLAGGRDTQYF. V usage is TRBV6-4 and J usage is TRBJ2-3; 14 positions match TRBD2. V was pared by 2 bases and J by 6 bases, with 4 bases of the junction left unmatched. The CDR3 is made up of 16 amino acids. Germline V gives CDR1 MRHNA, CDR2 SNTAGT.

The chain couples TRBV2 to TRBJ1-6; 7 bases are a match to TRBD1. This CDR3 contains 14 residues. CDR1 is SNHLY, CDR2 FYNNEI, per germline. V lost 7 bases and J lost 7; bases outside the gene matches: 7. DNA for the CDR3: TGTGCCAGCATTCGCGGGACAGAGAATTCACCCCTCCACTTT. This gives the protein CASIRGTENSPLHF.

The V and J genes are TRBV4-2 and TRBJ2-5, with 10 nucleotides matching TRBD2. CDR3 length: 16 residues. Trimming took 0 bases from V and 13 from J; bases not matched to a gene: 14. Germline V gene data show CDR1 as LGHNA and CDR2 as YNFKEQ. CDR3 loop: CASSQDQEAGGPILYF. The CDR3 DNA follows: TGTGCCAGCAGCCAAGATCAGGAAGCGGGGGGGCCGATTTTGTACTTC.

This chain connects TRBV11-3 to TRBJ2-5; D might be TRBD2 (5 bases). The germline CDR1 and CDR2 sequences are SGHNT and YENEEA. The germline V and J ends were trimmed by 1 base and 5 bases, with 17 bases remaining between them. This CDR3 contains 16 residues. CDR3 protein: CASSLGEAAVGETQYF. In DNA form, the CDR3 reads TGTGCCAGCAGCTTAGGGGAAGCGGCCGTGGGGGAGACCCAGTACTTC.

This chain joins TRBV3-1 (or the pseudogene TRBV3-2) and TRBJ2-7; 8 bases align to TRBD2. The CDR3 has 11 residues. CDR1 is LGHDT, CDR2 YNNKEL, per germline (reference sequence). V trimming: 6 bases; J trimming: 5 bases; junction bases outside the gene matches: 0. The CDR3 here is CASRREDEQYF. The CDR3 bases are TGTGCCAGCAGGCGGGAGGACGAGCAGTACTTC.

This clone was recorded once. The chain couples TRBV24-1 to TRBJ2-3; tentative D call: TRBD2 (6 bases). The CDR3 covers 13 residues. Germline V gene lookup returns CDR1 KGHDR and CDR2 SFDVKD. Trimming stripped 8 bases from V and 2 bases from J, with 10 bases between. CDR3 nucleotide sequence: TGTGCCACCACGGGACTCTCCACAGATACGCAGTATTTT. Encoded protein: CATTGLSTDTQYF.

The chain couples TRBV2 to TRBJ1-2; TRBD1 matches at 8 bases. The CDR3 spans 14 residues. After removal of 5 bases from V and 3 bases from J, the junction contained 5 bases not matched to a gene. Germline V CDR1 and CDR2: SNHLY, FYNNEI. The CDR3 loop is CASSTTGVDYGYTF. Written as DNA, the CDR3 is TGTGCCAGCAGTACGACAGGGGTGGACTATGGCTACACCTTC.

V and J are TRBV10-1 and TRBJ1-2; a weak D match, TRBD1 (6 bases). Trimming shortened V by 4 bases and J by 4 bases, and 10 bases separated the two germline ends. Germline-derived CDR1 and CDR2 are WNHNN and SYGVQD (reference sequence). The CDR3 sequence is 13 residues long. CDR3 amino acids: CASSARTAYGYTF. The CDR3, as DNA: TGCGCCAGCAGTGCGCGGACAGCCTATGGCTACACCTTC.

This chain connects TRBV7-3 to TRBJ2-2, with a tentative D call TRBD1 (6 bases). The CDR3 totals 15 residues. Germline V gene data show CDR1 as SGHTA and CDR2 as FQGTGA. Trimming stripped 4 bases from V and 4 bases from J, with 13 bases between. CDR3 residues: CASSYPGQGTGELFF. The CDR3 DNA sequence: TGTGCCAGCAGCTACCCGGGACAAGGCACCGGGGAGCTGTTTTTT. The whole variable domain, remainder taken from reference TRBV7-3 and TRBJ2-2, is GAGVSQTPSNKVTEKGKYVELRCDPISGHTALYWYRQSLGQGPEFLIYFQGTGAADDSGLPNDRFFAVRPEGSVSTLKIQRTERGDSAVYLCASSYPGQGTGELFFGEGSRLTVL.